This record concerns one T cell receptor beta chain sequence. What this receptor recognizes is not known. No much larger clone exists at a distance of one base, and base qualities are not known. The record originates from a study of siplizumab effects on memory and regulatory T cells (dated by TCRdb to the late 2010s). About the study as a whole: The effect of the anti-CD2 antibody siplizumab on alloreactive T-cell subsets was examined in allogeneic mixed lymphocyte reactions constructed from human PBMCs.

TCRbeta CDR3 sequencing was performed on sorted unstimulated T cells and on proliferating T cells recovered from mixed lymphocyte reactions. Fresh whole blood from ten HLA-typed healthy donors was used as the source from which PBMCs were isolated. To map where alloreactive clones came from, unstimulated CD4+ regulatory T cells were FACS-sorted. The library was made by the immunoSEQ multiplex PCR assay. Approximately 93,000 TCR templates per sample were assayed by the deep sequencing platform. Genomic DNA extracted from sorted T cells was the material used for TCRbeta CDR3 sequencing. Per the original workflow: Clonal analysis of TCRbeta CDR3 data was done in the R programming language. Alloreactive CD4+ and CD8+ clones were defined by comparing unstimulated samples with post-reaction CFSE-low samples. Regulatory or non-regulatory origin was assigned to alloreactive CD4+ clones by matching of sequences to sorted unstimulated Treg and non-Treg repertoires. The clones in this table, taken by TCRdb from immuneACCESS, are in-frame only. Not every clone is retained; where verified, under half of the shortfall comes from an unresolved V gene, and the cause of the rest is unknown. V and J calls and clone size are copied from that table; D and trimming were computed from the DNA. This sample is represented by about 100,000 clones; 94% of them were singletons. The top ten clonotypes cover over 0.55% of the sample.

Broader findings and caveats from the paper: Whether proliferating Tregs from siplizumab cultures actually had suppressive function was not functionally confirmed. About 75-96% of proliferating CD4+ or CD8+ clones could not be given a naive or memory phenotype. Sequences below about 10^-5 frequency were poorly captured, so only a minor fraction of alloreactive clones could be mapped to unstimulated subsets. The cumulative frequency of alloreactive sequences traceable to unstimulated CD4+ memory T cells was significantly reduced by siplizumab. Compared with memory T cells, unstimulated naive T cells appeared more diverse, and naive cells seemed to make a substantial contribution to the alloresponse. In reactions with siplizumab, an average of about 69% of mappable alloreactive CD4+ clones were Treg-derived, compared with roughly 27% in control reactions.

According to the germline V gene, CDR1 reads KGHSH and CDR2 reads LQKENI. The V and J ends are trimmed by 2 bases and 1 base, leaving 2 bases between them. From its cysteine to its phenylalanine, the CDR3 spans 13 amino acids. Of the read, only the CDR3 DNA is kept; its 39 bases are in frame from base 1. Rearrangement joined TRBV18 to TRBJ2-2; the D gene assignment is ambiguous. The source is a human donor in good health. The sample was Tregs sorted from blood. The bases are TGTGCCAGCTCACCAAGGAACACCGGGGAGCTGTTTTTT. This codes for CASSPRNTGELFF. Extended through the reference TRBV18 and TRBJ2-2 proteins, this CDR3 yields the full variable domain: NAGVMQNPRHLVRRRGQEARLRCSPMKGHSHVYWYRQLPEEGLKFMVYLQKENIIDESGMPKERFSAEFPKEGPSILRIQQVVRGDSAAYFCASSPRNTGELFFGEGSRLTVL.